The clone carrying this T cell receptor (beta chain) was counted only a few times. This sample's time point: newly diagnosed GD, antithyroid drugs for less than 3 months. Construction of the TCR library relied on RNA isolated from PBMCs. Assembly of TCR beta libraries relied on iRepertoire HTBI primers together with Arm-PCR of CDR3 regions. MiXCR, applied by TCRdb to the multiplex PCR reads, yields one record per CDR3 protein. The sample shows 550,000 to 700,000 distinct CDR3 sequences, about 16% of them seen only once. The data derive from a study of regulatory T cells in long-lasting Graves disease. In the study overall: Prior antithyroid drug treatment in newly diagnosed Graves' patients lasted under 3 months.

This CDR3 comprises 16 residues. Germline lookup yields CDR1 MNHEY and CDR2 SVGAGI. Trimming took off 2 bases at V and 2 bases at J, with 13 bases between the two ends. These records were also assigned to another study, of T cells in Graves' hyperthyroidism and ophthalmopathy.

This clonotype was obtained from a man between 18 and 29 years old with Graves disease. V and J are TRBV6-5 and TRBJ1-5; D gene ambiguous. The sample here was peripheral blood mononuclear cells (PBMCs), taken at new diagnosis, from a patient treated with antithyroid drugs. This chain's CDR3 is CASSYLLRSGNQPQHF. As DNA, the CDR3 is TGTGCCAGCAGTTACCTTTTACGGTCGGGCAATCAGCCCCAGCATTTT.